Below, 11 T cell receptor beta chains from the same sample are listed, as sequenced in a study of T cell responses to AZD1222 COVID-19 vaccine. Generated by immunoSEQ multiplex PCR, the TCRdb table keeps only in-frame clones and is missing some. The data show 90,000 to 100,000 clones, 85% to 90% seen once. Sequences were derived from peripheral blood, sampled on day 0 of AZD1222 vaccination. These receptors were collected from an adult in good health.

V gene TRBV5-1 combines with J gene TRBJ1-1; D is unclear. CDR1 and CDR2 (germline): SGHRS, YFSETQ. V was clipped by 0 bases and J by 0 bases, with 9 bases between them. The CDR3 has 15 amino acids. The CDR3 spells CASSLAGRVNTEAFF. CDR3 DNA sequence: TGCGCCAGCAGCTTGGCGGGCAGAGTGAACACTGAAGCTTTCTTT.

A single count supports this clone. The chain recombines TRBV19 with TRBJ1-6; D is unclear. The CDR3 covers 14 residues. From germline, CDR1 is LNHDA and CDR2 SQIVND (reference sequence). Trimming shortened V by 4 bases and J by 4 bases, and 8 bases separated the two germline ends. The DNA for the CDR3 is TGTGCCAGTAGTACGACGTCGTATAATTCACCCCTCCACTTT. Encoded protein: CASSTTSYNSPLHF. The full variable domain, in which reference TRBV19 and TRBJ1-6 provide the parts outside the CDR3, is DGGITQSPKYLFRKEGQNVTLSCEQNLNHDAMYWYRQDPGQGLRLIYYSQIVNDFQKGDIAEGYSVSREKKESFPLTVTSAQKNPTAFYLCASSTTSYNSPLHFGNGTRLTVT.

This clone occurred once. This sequence joins TRBV5-4 and TRBJ2-2; 10 bases fit TRBD1. The CDR3 covers 15 residues. The germline V gene encodes CDR1 SGHNT and CDR2 YYREEE (reference sequence). The junction had 0 bases not matched to a gene; V was cut back by 0 bases and J by 4 bases. The CDR3 DNA reads as TGTGCCAGCAGCTTGGGGACAGGGGGCACCGGGGAGCTGTTTTTT. This codes for CASSLGTGGTGELFF.

This clone was recorded only once. This rearrangement joins TRBV5-1 to TRBJ2-2; 7 bases agree with TRBD1. V shed 2 bases and J 4 bases; nucleotides not matched to a gene: 5. The CDR3 runs to 15 residues. From germline, CDR1 is SGHRS and CDR2 YFSETQ. This chain's CDR3 is CASSFLDRLTGELFF. For the CDR3, the DNA is TGCGCCAGCAGCTTTCTGGACAGGCTCACCGGGGAGCTGTTTTTT.

The V call is TRBV3-1 (or the pseudogene TRBV3-2), the J call TRBJ1-2; D uncertain. Per germline, CDR1 LGHDT and CDR2 YNNKEL (reference sequence). With 5 bases removed from V and 4 bases from J, the gap between germline ends came to 5 bases. CDR3 length: 11 residues. The CDR3 DNA sequence: TGTGCCAGCAGCTTCAGCTATGGCTACACCTTC. Its translation is CASSFSYGYTF.

The chain joins TRBV12-3 or TRBV12-4 to TRBJ2-5; TRBD1 or TRBD2 may be the D gene (6 bases each). The germline V and J ends were trimmed by 3 bases and 5 bases, with 10 bases remaining between them. The CDR3 spans 13 residues. The CDR3 nucleotides are TGTGCCAGCAGTTTTTTGGGGGGCGAGACCCAGTACTTC. This sequence encodes CASSFLGGETQYF.

The chain is built from TRBV7-3 and TRBJ1-3; D ambiguous. The CDR3 has 13 amino acids. Germline CDR1 and CDR2: SGHTA and FQGTGA. Trimming removed 5 bases from V and 3 bases from J, with 8 bases in between. The CDR3 region has the DNA TGTGCCAGCAGCACCGACAATGGAAACACCATATATTTT. It specifies CASSTDNGNTIYF.

The J gene is TRBJ1-6, the V gene TRBV28; D gene unclear. V lost 1 base to trimming and J lost 5 bases, with 12 bases between them. The length of the CDR3 is 16 residues. From germline, CDR1 is MDHEN and CDR2 SYDVKM. The CDR3: CASSLFQNTHNSPLHF. CDR3 bases: TGTGCCAGCAGTTTATTCCAGAATACTCATAATTCACCCCTCCACTTT.

This chain uses TRBV27 with TRBJ2-5; D gene ambiguous. CDR3 length: 13 residues. The V end was cut by 4 bases, the J end by 0 bases, with 6 bases between. In germline, CDR1 is MNHEY, CDR2 SMNVEV (reference sequence). The CDR3 spells CASSWVYQETQYF. CDR3 DNA: TGTGCCAGCAGTTGGGTGTACCAAGAGACCCAGTACTTC.

The V gene is TRBV4-1, the J gene TRBJ1-2; D perhaps matches TRBD1 (6 bases). Germline CDR1 MGHRA, CDR2 YSYEKL. The CDR3 spans 17 residues. V was pared by 3 bases and J by 2 bases, with 19 bases between. The CDR3 protein is CASSQVLGDKENYGYTF. In DNA form, the CDR3 reads TGCGCCAGCAGCCAGGTATTGGGGGACAAAGAAAACTATGGCTACACCTTC.

The V and J genes are TRBV18 and TRBJ1-5; 7 bases line up with TRBD1. The CDR3 spans 17 residues. Germline V gene data show CDR1 as KGHSH and CDR2 as LQKENI. The V and J ends lost 3 bases and 3 bases, in that order; junction bases with no gene match: 11. The CDR3 is CASSPTGQTPFNQPQHF. The CDR3 region has the DNA TGTGCCAGCTCACCGACGGGACAGACCCCGTTCAATCAGCCCCAGCATTTT.